Listed here are 29 T cell receptor beta chains from one sample, sequenced in a study of T-cell reconstitution after alpha-beta-depleted transplantation in children. Library preparation (for TCRbeta) was performed with unique molecular identifiers. TCRdb ran MiXCR on the PCR reads and lists one entry per CDR3 protein. In the table there are about a million distinct CDR3 sequences, about 29% of which are singletons. Sequencing was performed on PBMCs, mostly from graft donor cells, taken 360 days after TCRalphabeta/CD19-depleted stem cell transplant. The origin of the receptors is a boy under two years old who had a stem cell transplant for SCID, so the T cells may come from the graft donor.

This rearrangement joins TRBV7-3 to TRBJ2-1; weak D call: TRBD2 (5 bases). The germline V and J ends were trimmed by 2 bases and 5 bases, with 10 bases remaining between them. This CDR3 spans 14 amino acids. In germline, CDR1 is SGHTA, CDR2 FQGTGA. The CDR3 DNA reads as TGTGCCAGCAGCTTAGACCTAGCCCACAATGAGCAGTTCTTC. This encodes CASSLDLAHNEQFF.

There are a few counts of this clonotype. The chain couples TRBV29-1 to TRBJ2-1; 8 nucleotides match TRBD1. V was pared by 7 bases and J by 8 bases, with 10 bases of the junction left unmatched. This CDR3 has 13 amino acids. CDR1 is SQVTM and CDR2 is ANQGSEA in the germline V gene. The CDR3 DNA sequence: TGCAGCGGGGGCCGGACAGGGATGGATGAGCAGTTCTTC. This gives the protein CSGGRTGMDEQFF.

Only a few counts were recorded for this clonotype. The chain couples TRBV27 to TRBJ1-4, with D maybe TRBD1 (5 bases). CDR1 is MNHEY and CDR2 is SMNVEV in the germline V gene (reference sequence). The CDR3 sequence is 13 residues long. V lost 6 bases and J lost 4, with 9 bases in between. CDR3 in amino acids: CASRGAGNEKLFF. CDR3 bases: TGTGCCAGCAGAGGGGCGGGTAATGAAAAACTGTTTTTT.

This clonotype was counted a single time. The genes are TRBV2 and TRBJ2-2; no reliable D call. CDR1 is SNHLY, CDR2 FYNNEI, per germline. The ends were cut back, 8 bases at V and 2 bases at J, with 18 bases in the middle. This CDR3 has 16 residues. The CDR3 nucleotides are TGTGCCAGCCGAAGGGTCCCACTCTATAACACCGGGGAGCTGTTTTTT. Translated, it gives CASRRVPLYNTGELFF.

This clonotype was seen a few times. The rearrangement joins TRBV12-3 or TRBV12-4 to TRBJ2-5, with TRBD1 identical over 9 bases. The ends lost 3 bases at V and 3 bases at J; junction bases unmatched: 11. The length of the CDR3 is 17 residues. DNA of the CDR3: TGTGCCAGCAGTTTGCCGGGACAGGGTCTAGGAAAAGAGACCCAGTACTTC. This encodes CASSLPGQGLGKETQYF.

This clonotype appeared a few times. The CDR3 spells CASSQDRRTGGGWTQETQYF. CDR3 nucleotide sequence: TGCGCCAGCAGCCAAGATCGTCGGACAGGGGGCGGATGGACCCAAGAGACCCAGTACTTC. This sequence joins TRBV4-1 and TRBJ2-5, with 11 bases lining up with TRBD1. This CDR3 is 20 amino acids long. Germline assignment: CDR1 MGHRA and CDR2 YSYEKL. Germline trimming cut 0 bases from V and 1 base from J; bases unmatched to any gene: 13.

Regarding this clonotype: Because it lacks the conserved phenylalanine or tryptophan at the end, this CDR3 is likely a read error. The chain joins TRBV6-5 to TRBJ2-3, with 11 bases fitting TRBD2. CDR1 is MNHEY and CDR2 is SVGAGI in the germline V gene. There are 19 residues in the CDR3. V shed 2 bases and J 4 bases; nucleotides not matched to a gene: 14. The CDR3 DNA is TGTGCCAGCAGTTACCAGTCACGTAGCGGGGGGGCAGGGTCAGATACGCAGTATTAT. As protein: CASSYQSRSGGAGSDTQYY.

The J gene is TRBJ1-4, the V gene TRBV7-8, with D uncertain. Trimming removed 1 base from V and 7 bases from J, with 16 bases in between. This CDR3 comprises 16 residues. Germline V gives CDR1 SGHVS, CDR2 FQNEAQ. CDR3 DNA: TGTGCCAGCAGCTTAGTTGTTGCAGCGGGTGGTGAAAAACTGTTTTTT. Its protein is CASSLVVAAGGEKLFF.

The rearrangement joins TRBV4-1 to TRBJ2-1; D may be TRBD1 (6 bases). CDR3 size: 15 residues. Germline CDR1 is MGHRA and CDR2 is YSYEKL. V lost 3 bases, J lost 7 bases, and 16 bases lay in between. CDR3 residues: CASSHLIVRGNEQFF. The CDR3 bases are TGCGCCAGCAGCCACCTAATAGTCAGGGGTAATGAGCAGTTCTTC.

The chain joins TRBV12-3 or TRBV12-4 to TRBJ2-2, with 9 bases identical to TRBD1. Trimming took 8 bases from V and 4 from J; bases not matched to a gene: 11. The CDR3 is 16 residues long. The CDR3 is CASGPRDRVGTGELFF. As DNA, the CDR3 is TGTGCCAGCGGCCCAAGGGACAGGGTTGGCACCGGGGAGCTGTTTTTT.

This clonotype appeared a few times. V is TRBV4-2 and J is TRBJ2-5, with D perhaps TRBD1 or TRBD2 (5 bases each). Trimming took 0 bases from V and 4 from J, leaving 12 bases between them. There are 15 residues in the CDR3. Looked up from germline, CDR1 is LGHNA and CDR2 is YNFKEQ. The CDR3 sequence is CASSQDWSGGETQYF. The DNA of the CDR3 is TGTGCCAGCAGCCAAGATTGGAGTGGGGGAGAGACCCAGTACTTC.

CDR3 in DNA: TGTGCCAGCAGCGTAGGTGATGAGCAGTTCTTC. It is translated as CASSVGDEQFF. The chain combines TRBV9 with TRBJ2-1; D is undetermined. The CDR3 has 11 residues. Germline V lookup: CDR1 SGDLS, CDR2 YYNGEE. V was clipped by 0 bases and J by 8 bases, with 3 bases between them.

The chain employs TRBV20-1 and TRBJ2-7; 7 bases are a match to TRBD1. CDR3 length: 13 amino acids. V lost 6 bases to trimming and J lost 3 bases; unmatched junction nucleotides: 8. Germline CDR1 DFQATT, CDR2 SNEGSKA (reference sequence). The CDR3 nucleotides are TGCAGTGCGACCGACAGGGCAAACTACGAGCAGTACTTC. Its protein is CSATDRANYEQYF.

The rearrangement uses TRBV7-3 and TRBJ2-5; TRBD2 agrees at 7 bases. Trimming cost V 2 bases and J 5 bases; bases outside gene matches: 11. This CDR3 is 16 amino acids long. Germline V lookup: CDR1 SGHTA, CDR2 FQGTGA. As DNA, the CDR3 is TGTGCCAGCAGCTTATTTGCGGGGGATCGGTGGGAGACCCAGTACTTC. Translated: CASSLFAGDRWETQYF.

This chain joins TRBV5-6 and TRBJ1-3; D is uncertain. Trimming removed 0 bases from V and 0 bases from J, with 7 bases in between. CDR3 size: 15 residues. CDR1 and CDR2 from the germline V gene are SGHDT and YYEEEE. The CDR3: CASSLGWFSGNTIYF. In DNA, the CDR3 is TGTGCCAGCAGCTTGGGGTGGTTCTCTGGAAACACCATATATTTT.

The J gene is TRBJ2-1, the V gene TRBV12-3 or TRBV12-4; the match to TRBD2 covers 14 bases. The V gene end was trimmed by 8 bases and the J gene end by 0 bases; junction bases not matched to a gene: 12. This CDR3 is 19 amino acids long. DNA of the CDR3: TGTGCCAGCTGCCTCCGGGGACTAGCGGGGGCCGGCTCCTACAATGAGCAGTTCTTC. Its protein product is CASCLRGLAGAGSYNEQFF.

V is TRBV15 and J is TRBJ2-5; 7 positions agree with TRBD2. The CDR3 sequence is 17 residues long. Germline V CDR1 and CDR2: LNHNV, YYDKDF (reference sequence). V trimming: 0 bases; J trimming: 5 bases; junction bases outside the gene matches: 12. The CDR3 region is CATSRDFPGLEWETQYF. CDR3 bases: TGTGCCACCAGCAGAGATTTCCCTGGACTAGAGTGGGAGACCCAGTACTTC.

The chain combines TRBV10-3 with TRBJ1-1, with D maybe TRBD1 (5 bases). The CDR3 is 15 amino acids. In germline, CDR1 is ENHRY, CDR2 SYGVKD. Deletions cut 8 bases from V and 3 bases from J, with 19 bases between. The CDR3 is CAIAAQGGNYTEAFF. The CDR3 bases are TGTGCCATCGCGGCGCAGGGCGGGAATTACACTGAAGCTTTCTTT.

This clonotype was detected only a few times. This chain joins TRBV5-1 and TRBJ2-7; D remains unclear. V was shortened by 4 bases and J by 3 bases, with 14 bases between the two germline ends. Looked up from germline, CDR1 is SGHRS and CDR2 is YFSETQ. The CDR3 runs 14 residues. The CDR3 region has the DNA TGCGCCAGCAGCCCGGACGGAAGGATCTACGAGCAGTACTTC. Amino acids: CASSPDGRIYEQYF.

This clonotype occurred once. The V gene is TRBV6-1, the J gene TRBJ1-1, with D perhaps matching TRBD1 (5 bases). CDR3 length: 14 amino acids. V was trimmed by 6 bases and J by 1 base, leaving 12 bases between them. Germline V gene data show CDR1 as MNHNS and CDR2 as SASEGT. The CDR3 DNA follows: TGTGCCAGCAGCAAGGCAGGGTGGAACACTGAAGCTTTCTTT. This translates into CASSKAGWNTEAFF.

This clonotype was found a few times. The chain joins TRBV3-1 to TRBJ1-1, with 9 bases lining up with TRBD1. CDR1 LGHDT and CDR2 YNNKEL come from the germline V gene (reference sequence). The CDR3 extends over 13 amino acids. V dropped 10 bases and J dropped 5; count of bases not matched to a gene: 8. Written as DNA, the CDR3 is TGTGCCACCAGGACAGGGGCCGGGACTGAAGCTTTCTTT. Its protein is CATRTGAGTEAFF.

The J gene is TRBJ2-1, the V gene TRBV20-1; no clear D gene. Trimming pared 0 bases from V and 6 bases from J, leaving 18 bases between. Germline V gene data show CDR1 as DFQATT and CDR2 as SNEGSKA (reference sequence). CDR3 length: 16 amino acids. This CDR3 reads CSARDPRPSWGNEQFF. CDR3 nucleotides: TGCAGTGCTAGAGATCCCCGACCGAGCTGGGGCAATGAGCAGTTCTTC.

CDR3 nucleotides: TGTGCCAGCAGCCGCGCAGGACGGCCTCAGTACGAGCAGTACTTC. Protein sequence: CASSRAGRPQYEQYF. The genes are TRBV9 and TRBJ2-7; D unclear. CDR3 size: 15 residues. V was shortened by 4 bases and J by 4 bases, with 18 bases between the two germline ends. The V gene's germline CDR1 is SGDLS and CDR2 YYNGEE.

This clonotype has more than one count but fewer than ten. This rearrangement joins TRBV28 to TRBJ2-1; 9 nucleotides line up with TRBD2. CDR3 length equals 15 residues. In germline, CDR1 is MDHEN, CDR2 SYDVKM. J gave up 0 bases and V 6 bases, and 3 bases lay outside the gene matches. The CDR3 nucleotides read TGTGCCAGCAGAAATAGCGGGGGCTCCTACAATGAGCAGTTCTTC. It yields the protein CASRNSGGSYNEQFF.

V is TRBV6-1 and J is TRBJ2-3; the D gene is possibly TRBD2 (5 bases). The germline V gene encodes CDR1 MNHNS and CDR2 SASEGT. With 10 bases removed from V and 8 bases from J, the gap between germline ends came to 28 bases. This CDR3 is 16 amino acids long. CDR3 bases: TGTGCCACCAACCTTCAGGAGGAAGGGAGAGCATTTACGCAGTATTTT. Its protein is CATNLQEEGRAFTQYF.

This clonotype was counted many times. This chain connects TRBV12-3 or TRBV12-4 to TRBJ2-7, with 9 nucleotides matching TRBD1. V shed 4 bases, J shed 2 bases, and the junction held 0 bases outside the gene matches. This CDR3 is built from 13 residues. Here the CDR3 reads CASSWDRAYEQYF. CDR3 DNA: TGTGCCAGCAGTTGGGACAGGGCCTACGAGCAGTACTTC.

The table lists this clonotype with a few counts. This sequence joins TRBV2 and TRBJ1-1; tentatively, D is TRBD1 (6 bases). V was pared by 4 bases and J by 1 base, with 10 bases between. The germline V gene encodes CDR1 SNHLY and CDR2 FYNNEI. CDR3 length: 14 amino acids. The CDR3 is CASSVGTPNTEAFF. The CDR3 DNA follows: TGTGCCAGCAGTGTAGGGACACCGAACACTGAAGCTTTCTTT. Supplemented by reference TRBV2 and TRBJ1-1, the full variable domain reads EPEVTQTPSHQVTQMGQEVILRCVPISNHLYFYWYRQILGQKVEFLVSFYNNEISEKSEIFDDQFSVERPDGSNFTLKIRSTKLEDSAMYFCASSVGTPNTEAFFGQGTRLTVV.

The chain combines TRBV28 with TRBJ2-7; D ambiguous. The CDR3 extends over 12 amino acids. V lost 7 bases and J lost 3, with 10 bases in between. Germline lookup yields CDR1 MDHEN and CDR2 SYDVKM. CDR3 in DNA: TGTGCCAGCACGGGCGGCATCTACGAGCAGTACTTC. Amino acid sequence: CASTGGIYEQYF.

The chain recombines TRBV18 with TRBJ1-1; D unresolved. Germline V CDR1 and CDR2: KGHSH, LQKENI. The CDR3 contains 14 residues. Trimming removed 5 bases at V and 4 bases at J, with 14 bases between. The DNA of the CDR3 is TGTGCCAGCTCAAATCGAGGCGTAGTCACTGAAGCTTTCTTT. It encodes CASSNRGVVTEAFF.